This T cell receptor beta chain was found in a study of blood T cell repertoires in COVID-19. Original processing methods: Amplification from reference gene primers served as the basis for estimated nucleated cell counts. Measured with immunoSEQ multiplex PCR; TCRdb has only the in-frame clones, and not every one. V and J calls and clone size are those listed in that table; D and trimming were worked out from the DNA. The repertoire includes 200,000 to 250,000 clones, about 84% of them detected once, and over 6.5% sits in the top ten. The sequencing sample was made of peripheral blood. The sequence derives from a woman over 75 with COVID-19, enrolled during active disease.

As DNA, the CDR3 is TGTGCCAGTAGTCTGGGACAGGGACATCAGCCCCAGCATTTT. This encodes CASSLGQGHQPQHF. The rearrangement uses TRBV19 and TRBJ1-5; TRBD1 matches 9 bases. The ends lost 5 bases at V and 5 bases at J; junction bases unmatched: 4. Per germline, CDR1 LNHDA and CDR2 SQIVND (reference sequence). This CDR3 comprises 14 residues.